This T cell receptor beta chain was sequenced in a study of T cell repertoires in cytomegalovirus infection. TCRdb fed the reads into MiXCR, producing one record per CDR3 protein. The sample lists about 130,000 distinct CDR3 sequences, 20% to 30% seen once, with roughly 35% in the top ten. As to this clonotype: Its antigen is unknown.

CDR3 length equals 14 residues. V shed 4 bases and J 7 bases; nucleotides not matched to a gene: 4. Germline CDR1 KGHDR, CDR2 SFDVKD. The sequenced material came from PBMCs, sequenced either directly or after in vitro stimulation (not recorded which). The clonotype comes from a human donor in good health (CMV status not recorded). Some clones in this sample may be carry-over from other donors' samples. The chain joins TRBV24-1 to TRBJ2-2; 8 bases are shared with TRBD2. CDR3 region: CATSESGSSGELFF. The CDR3 DNA follows: TGTGCCACCAGTGAGAGCGGGAGTAGCGGGGAGCTGTTTTTT.